This is a list of T cell receptor beta chains from one sample in a study of blood T cell repertoires in COVID-19. The data were produced by immunoSEQ multiplex PCR, yet TCRdb's version contains in-frame clones alone and is incomplete. The table records approximately 170,000 clones, 82% of them present only once. The sample comprised peripheral blood. All receptors come from a woman of 80 years or more with active or convalescent COVID-19. CDR3s include the opening cysteine and the closing phenylalanine or tryptophan. D genes are given only for firm matches. The size field is filled for only some rows; it gives once, few, many or a size class.

D: TRBD1; V: TRBV5-5; size: .; J: TRBJ1-2; DNA: TGTGCCAGCAGCCAACAGGGGGCCACGAGCTACACCTTC; CDR3: CASSQQGATSYTF
D: .; V: TRBV2; size: .; J: TRBJ2-5; DNA: TGTGCCAGCAGGAACCGGGACTTCCAAGAGACCCAGTACTTC; CDR3: CASRNRDFQETQYF
D: .; V: TRBV10-3; size: .; J: TRBJ1-5; DNA: TGTGCCATCAGTGATAGCACAGGGAATCAGCCCCAGCATTTT; CDR3: CAISDSTGNQPQHF
D: TRBD2; V: TRBV12-5; size: .; J: TRBJ2-3; DNA: TGTGCTAGTGGTTTAGGACTAGCGGGAGATTCAGATACGCAGTATTTT; CDR3: CASGLGLAGDSDTQYF
D: .; V: TRBV18; size: few; J: TRBJ1-1; DNA: TGTGCCAGCTCACCCACCCTCTCGGGGTTGAACACTGAAGCTTTCTTT; CDR3: CASSPTLSGLNTEAFF
D: TRBD2; V: TRBV25-1; size: .; J: TRBJ2-1; DNA: TGTGCCAGCAGTGACCCGACTAGCGGGTTGGATGAGCAGTTCTTC; CDR3: CASSDPTSGLDEQFF
D: TRBD2; V: TRBV15; size: once; J: TRBJ2-5; DNA: TGTGCCACCAGCAGTGGTCGGCTAGCGGATCCCAGAAAGACCCAGTACTTC; CDR3: CATSSGRLADPRKTQYF
D: .; V: TRBV7-7; size: .; J: TRBJ2-1; DNA: TGTGCCAGCAGCTTAGCGCCGAGCTCCTACAATGAGCAGTTCTTC; CDR3: CASSLAPSSYNEQFF
D: TRBD1; V: TRBV6-1; size: .; J: TRBJ1-2; DNA: TGTGCCAGCAGTGACCGGACAGGGGGGGCTTATGGCTACACCTTC; CDR3: CASSDRTGGAYGYTF
D: .; V: TRBV3-1/TRBV3-2; size: .; J: TRBJ2-3; DNA: TGTGCCAGCAGGCGTGGAGATACGCAGTATTTT; CDR3: CASRRGDTQYF
D: TRBD1; V: TRBV28; size: few; J: TRBJ1-1; DNA: TGTGCCAGCAGTGAACAGGGGGCTGGCGGCACTGAAGCTTTCTTT; CDR3: CASSEQGAGGTEAFF
D: .; V: TRBV27; size: once; J: TRBJ2-1; DNA: TGTGCCAGCGCGTCGACTCTGAGCTCCTACAATGAGCAGTTCTTC; CDR3: CASASTLSSYNEQFF
D: .; V: TRBV14; size: .; J: TRBJ1-1; DNA: TGTGCCAGCAGCCAACGGGCAGGGATGAACACTGAAGCTTTCTTT; CDR3: CASSQRAGMNTEAFF
D: .; V: TRBV27; size: .; J: TRBJ2-6; DNA: TGTGCCAGCAGTAGAGAGGCAAGGCTTTTTGGTGGGGCCAACGTCCTGACTTTC; CDR3: CASSREARLFGGANVLTF
D: .; V: TRBV11-2; size: once; J: TRBJ2-5; DNA: TGTGCCAGCAGCTTAGTTGGAAGGGGCCAAGAGACCCAGTACTTC; CDR3: CASSLVGRGQETQYF
D: TRBD2; V: TRBV9; size: .; J: TRBJ2-7; DNA: TGTGCCAGCAGCGTTTCGGCGGGAGGGTACGAGCAGTACTTC; CDR3: CASSVSAGGYEQYF
D: TRBD1; V: TRBV5-5; size: .; J: TRBJ2-2; DNA: TGTGCCAGCAGCGTACAGGGGGCTGGCACCGGGGAGCTGTTTTTT; CDR3: CASSVQGAGTGELFF
D: TRBD1; V: TRBV24-1; size: .; J: TRBJ1-1; DNA: TGTGCCACCAGTGATCCCGCGACAGGGGGAGCTTTCTTT; CDR3: CATSDPATGGAFF
D: TRBD2; V: TRBV2; size: .; J: TRBJ2-2; DNA: TGTGCCAGCAAGGCGGGAGTGGACACCGGGGAGCTGTTTTTT; CDR3: CASKAGVDTGELFF
D: TRBD1; V: TRBV7-2; size: .; J: TRBJ2-1; DNA: TGTGCCAGCAGCTTAGAATTTCGGACAGGGGGCTACAATGAGCAGTTCTTC; CDR3: CASSLEFRTGGYNEQFF
D: .; V: TRBV5-8; size: .; J: TRBJ1-5; DNA: TGTGCCAGCAGCTCTCAGGGGAGGCCCCAGCATTTT; CDR3: CASSSQGRPQHF
D: TRBD1; V: TRBV9; size: .; J: TRBJ2-1; DNA: TGTGCCAGCAGCATTGACAGGGGCAATGAGCAGTTCTTC; CDR3: CASSIDRGNEQFF
D: TRBD1; V: TRBV5-4; size: .; J: TRBJ1-1; DNA: TGTGCCAGCAGCCCCAGGACAGGCCTAAATGAAGCTTTCTTT; CDR3: CASSPRTGLNEAFF
D: TRBD1; V: TRBV27; size: .; J: TRBJ2-7; DNA: TGTGCCAGCAGTCCGGACAGGGGGCATTTATACGAGCAGTACTTC; CDR3: CASSPDRGHLYEQYF
D: .; V: TRBV10-1; size: once; J: TRBJ2-7; DNA: TGCGCCAGCAGCCCAGGAGGGGACAGCTCCTACGAGCAGTACTTC; CDR3: CASSPGGDSSYEQYF
D: TRBD2; V: TRBV9; size: .; J: TRBJ2-1; DNA: TGTGCCAGCAGCTCTCTAGCGGGAGGGCAGGGTGAGCAGTTCTTC; CDR3: CASSSLAGGQGEQFF
D: .; V: TRBV4-2; size: .; J: TRBJ1-2; DNA: TGTGCCAGCAGCCAAGATCCCGGGGATGGCTACACCTTC; CDR3: CASSQDPGDGYTF
D: TRBD1; V: TRBV11-2; size: .; J: TRBJ1-1; DNA: TGTGCCAGCAGCAGACACAGGGGGCGCGCGACTGAAGCTTTCTTT; CDR3: CASSRHRGRATEAFF
D: TRBD1; V: TRBV7-9; size: .; J: TRBJ1-2; DNA: TGTGCCAGCAGCACAGGACAGGGGGCGCGTGGCTACACCTTC; CDR3: CASSTGQGARGYTF
D: TRBD2; V: TRBV5-1; size: .; J: TRBJ2-1; DNA: TGCGCCAGCAGCCAAAAGCCCGGGACTAGCGGATACAATGAGCAGTTCTTC; CDR3: CASSQKPGTSGYNEQFF
D: .; V: TRBV30; size: few; J: TRBJ1-6; DNA: TGTGCCTGGAGTGTGGAGGGAAGGTATTCACCCCTCCACTTT; CDR3: CAWSVEGRYSPLHF
D: .; V: TRBV7-8; size: .; J: TRBJ1-1; DNA: TGTGCCAGCAGCTTATCAACTGAAGCTTTCTTT; CDR3: CASSLSTEAFF
D: .; V: TRBV19; size: .; J: TRBJ1-2; DNA: TGTGCCAGTAGTATAGATGGCAGGGGCGGCTATGGCTACACCTTC; CDR3: CASSIDGRGGYGYTF
D: .; V: TRBV11-2; size: .; J: TRBJ1-5; DNA: TGTGCCAGCAGCTCGTCGGGGCAGCCCCAGCATTTT; CDR3: CASSSSGQPQHF
D: TRBD1; V: TRBV19; size: .; J: TRBJ1-2; DNA: TGTGCCAGTACCGCCAGGGGGTTTGGCTATGGCTACACCTTC; CDR3: CASTARGFGYGYTF
D: .; V: TRBV28; size: .; J: TRBJ2-7; DNA: TGTGCCAGCAGTCTACTACTCACAGGCTACGAGCAGTACTTC; CDR3: CASSLLLTGYEQYF
D: .; V: TRBV5-1; size: .; J: TRBJ2-3; DNA: TGCGCCAGCAGCTTGGCCGAGGGATTAAGCACAGATACGCAGTATTTT; CDR3: CASSLAEGLSTDTQYF
D: .; V: TRBV15; size: .; J: TRBJ2-7; DNA: TGTGCCACCAGCAGAGCCCGGGCGGGGGCGCGGTACGAGCAGTACTTC; CDR3: CATSRARAGARYEQYF
D: .; V: TRBV2; size: .; J: TRBJ1-6; DNA: TGTGCCAGCAGCCACCAGTTATTCCAGGGTTTCTCCTATAATTCACCCCTCCACTTT; CDR3: CASSHQLFQGFSYNSPLHF
D: .; V: TRBV19; size: .; J: TRBJ1-2; DNA: TGTGCCAGTAGTAAGCCCCTCAACCGATCTAACTATGGCTACACCTTC; CDR3: CASSKPLNRSNYGYTF
D: .; V: TRBV18; size: .; J: TRBJ1-2; DNA: TGTGCCAGCTCAGAACAGGGTAGCTATGGCTACACCTTC; CDR3: CASSEQGSYGYTF
D: TRBD1; V: TRBV29-1; size: few; J: TRBJ1-1; DNA: TGCAGCGCCAGACAGGGGAGGACTGAAGCTTTCTTT; CDR3: CSARQGRTEAFF
D: TRBD1; V: TRBV10-3; size: .; J: TRBJ2-7; DNA: TGTGCCATCAGTGAAACAGGGGGAGGCGAGCAGTACTTC; CDR3: CAISETGGGEQYF
D: .; V: TRBV7-7; size: .; J: TRBJ2-7; DNA: TGTGCCAGCAGCTTATTCGCGGGAAGCTCCTACGAGCAGTACTTC; CDR3: CASSLFAGSSYEQYF
D: TRBD2; V: TRBV11-2; size: .; J: TRBJ2-7; DNA: TGTGCCAGCAGCTTCGCTTTTTCGGGAGGGGGCTCCTACGAGCAGTACTTC; CDR3: CASSFAFSGGGSYEQYF
D: .; V: TRBV19; size: .; J: TRBJ1-1; DNA: TGTGCCAGTAGGGAACCGGGGGAGAACACTGAAGCTTTCTTT; CDR3: CASREPGENTEAFF
D: .; V: TRBV6-6; size: .; J: TRBJ1-1; DNA: TGTGCCAGCAGTATGAACAGTGAAGCTTTCTTT; CDR3: CASSMNSEAFF
D: .; V: TRBV11-2; size: .; J: TRBJ1-1; DNA: TGTGCCAGCAGCTTGGACTTCGGGGGTGAAGCTTTCTTT; CDR3: CASSLDFGGEAFF
D: TRBD1; V: TRBV5-1; size: .; J: TRBJ2-1; DNA: TGCGCCAGCAGCTTGAATCCAGGGGGTGGCTACAATGAGCAGTTCTTC; CDR3: CASSLNPGGGYNEQFF
D: TRBD2; V: TRBV5-1; size: .; J: TRBJ2-7; DNA: TGCGCCAGCAGCGACACTAGCGGGATTCCTTACGAGCAGTACTTC; CDR3: CASSDTSGIPYEQYF